The present entry profiles one T cell receptor (beta chain) with its context. Its antigen is not known. Unrecorded immune exposure was likely among donors, who were nominally healthy when sampled. The data are from a study of cytomegalovirus exposure and HLA in healthy donors. Vbeta (60) and Jbeta (13) primers were used in the PCR. The assay was immunoSEQ multiplex PCR, and TCRdb's table has in-frame clones only and misses some. Its listing shows approximately 110,000 clones. Regarding the study as a whole: Association of a missense DCLRE1C variant with TCR beta V- and J-gene trimming was reported in a later analysis. Reports credit the classifier with highly specific, highly sensitive diagnosis of cytomegalovirus status.

The germline V gene has CDR1 GTSNPN and CDR2 SVGIG (reference sequence). This CDR3 spans 15 amino acids. Trimming took 4 bases from V and 6 from J; bases not matched to a gene: 9. Sample: PBMCs. This clonotype was obtained from a man in his forties in good health and CMV-seropositive. The chain combines TRBV30 with TRBJ2-2; 9 positions match TRBD2. The CDR3 nucleotides read TGTGCCTGGACCAGGCGGGAGGGCCTTTCCGGGGAGCTGTTTTTT. Protein: CAWTRREGLSGELFF.